Each of the 10 T cell receptor beta chains below was sequenced from the same sample in a study of cytomegalovirus exposure and HLA in healthy donors. Vbeta (60) and Jbeta (13) primers were used in the PCR. Libraries were prepared by immunoSEQ multiplex PCR; TCRdb keeps only in-frame clonotypes and omits some of them. The sample has roughly 130,000 clones; around four fifths are singletons. Specimen: PBMCs. The receptors stem from a male donor in good health and CMV-seropositive.

About this clone: One end of the junction fails to match germline, which may point to a read error. The chain's CDR3 is CASSTPPGYRTRELFF. CDR3 nucleotide sequence: TGTGCCAGTAGTACCCCTCCGGGGTATCGCACCAGGGAGCTGTTTTTT. The genes are TRBV19 and TRBJ2-2, with D possibly TRBD2 on 5 matching bases. Germline V lookup: CDR1 LNHDA, CDR2 SQIVND (reference sequence). The CDR3 totals 16 residues.

This clone has just a few counts. This chain joins TRBV4-3 and TRBJ2-5; 8 bases map to TRBD1. The J call may be faulty, since TRBJ2-7 better matches the DNA end. The CDR3 is made up of 13 amino acids. The V gene's germline CDR1 is LGHNA and CDR2 YSLEER. The CDR3 sequence is CASSRDRTYEQYF. The CDR3 DNA reads as TGCGCCAGCAGCAGGGACAGGACCTACGAGCAGTACTTC.

The chain is built from TRBV4-2 and TRBJ2-1, with 9 positions matching TRBD2. The germline CDR1 and CDR2 sequences are LGHNA and YNFKEQ. The CDR3 runs 15 residues. V gave up 1 base and J gave up 6 bases; unmatched junction bases: 4. The CDR3 bases are TGTGCCAGCAGCCAAGCACTAGCGGGTGCCAATGAGCAGTTCTTC. Translated, it gives CASSQALAGANEQFF.

The CDR3 DNA is TGTGCCAGCAGCCACGGAGCGGGGGGTAGTGAGCAGTTCTTC. Translated: CASSHGAGGSEQFF. The V and J genes are TRBV13 and TRBJ2-1; 9 nucleotides align to TRBD2. Germline loops: CDR1 PRHDT, CDR2 FYEKMQ (reference sequence). CDR3 length: 14 amino acids. V trimming: 5 bases; J trimming: 9 bases; junction bases outside the gene matches: 8.

The chain employs TRBV5-1 and TRBJ1-6; 10 positions match TRBD1. Germline CDR1 reads SGHRS; CDR2 reads YFSETQ. The V gene end was trimmed by 0 bases and the J gene end by 16 bases; junction bases not matched to a gene: 10. The CDR3 runs to 15 residues. The CDR3, as DNA: TGCGCCAGCAGCTTGGCCTCCGGGACAGGGGCGTGGCTCCACTTT. Amino acids: CASSLASGTGAWLHF.

V gene TRBV19 combines with J gene TRBJ1-5, with 7 bases that match TRBD1. Germline V gene lookup returns CDR1 LNHDA and CDR2 SQIVND (reference sequence). Trimming cost V 1 base and J 7 bases; bases outside gene matches: 4. The CDR3 sequence is 14 residues long. The CDR3: CASSIVGGGQPQHF. The CDR3 nucleotides are TGTGCCAGTAGTATAGTAGGAGGGGGCCAGCCCCAGCATTTT.

The rearrangement links TRBV6-1 to TRBJ1-1; 8 positions agree with TRBD1. CDR1 is MNHNS and CDR2 is SASEGT in the germline V gene. Trimming at V came to 5 bases and at J to 8 bases, leaving 10 bases not matched to a gene. This CDR3 has 14 residues. Here the CDR3 DNA reads TGTGCCAGCAGTAGTGGGACAGGTTCTCTCGAAGCTTTCTTT. Protein sequence: CASSSGTGSLEAFF.

The table lists this clone with a count of one. The junction and the germline gene differ at one end; a read error may be behind it. The chain uses TRBV30 and TRBJ2-3, with D tentatively TRBD1 (5 bases). Germline V lookup: CDR1 GTSNPN, CDR2 SVGIG (reference sequence). The CDR3 is 11 amino acids. The CDR3 DNA follows: TGTGCCTGGAGTACGACAGAAACGCAGTATTTT. This sequence encodes CAWSTTETQYF.

The rearrangement joins TRBV11-2 to TRBJ2-7, with TRBD2 matching 11 bases. With 2 bases clipped from V and 4 bases from J, the junction kept 13 bases outside the gene matches. Looked up from germline, CDR1 is SGHAT and CDR2 is FQNNGV. The CDR3 has 18 amino acids. CDR3 sequence: CASSLRGLLAGDLYEQYF. The CDR3 DNA follows: TGTGCCAGCAGCTTACGGGGACTACTAGCGGGAGACTTGTACGAGCAGTACTTC.

This clone was seen just once. The gene calls are TRBV2 and TRBJ2-3; TRBD2 aligns across 8 bases. The CDR3 is made up of 15 amino acids. V shed 6 bases, J shed 4 bases, and the junction held 9 bases outside the gene matches. The germline gives CDR1 SNHLY, CDR2 FYNNEI. This CDR3 is CASSVSGRAADTQYF. The CDR3 nucleotides are TGTGCCAGCAGCGTATCCGGGAGGGCCGCAGATACGCAGTATTTT.